These T cell receptor beta chains were read from a single sample in a study of blood T cell repertoires in COVID-19. The protocol was immunoSEQ multiplex PCR, while the TCRdb copy is restricted to in-frame clones and leaves out a portion. Of fewer than 250,000 clones detected, 80% to 95% appear once; the ten largest clones hold around 0.84%. The sequenced sample consisted of peripheral blood. Receptors were obtained from a man in his 60s with COVID-19, enrolled during active disease. Each CDR3 is given without its conserved first and last residue.

V gene: TRBV5-8; J gene: TRBJ2-2; CDR3 protein: ASSLGRLANTGELF
V gene: TRBV6-1; J gene: TRBJ2-5; CDR3 protein: ASSERASGETQY
V gene: TRBV27; J gene: TRBJ1-1; CDR3 protein: ASSYPGAEAF
V gene: TRBV27; J gene: TRBJ1-1; CDR3 protein: ASSRQGRYTEAF
V gene: TRBV7-2; J gene: TRBJ1-1; CDR3 protein: ASSLRWVGRGENTEAF
V gene: TRBV7-2; J gene: TRBJ2-2; CDR3 protein: ASSLAPLAANTGELF
V gene: TRBV7-9; J gene: TRBJ2-1; CDR3 protein: ASSQTLQGDEQF
V gene: TRBV3-1/TRBV3-2; J gene: TRBJ2-7; CDR3 protein: ASSQGTGEARPYEQY
V gene: TRBV29-1; J gene: TRBJ2-1; CDR3 protein: SANGLAGGGSYNEQF
V gene: TRBV25-1; J gene: TRBJ2-1; CDR3 protein: ASSDTSGKAYNEQF
V gene: TRBV5-8; J gene: TRBJ2-1; CDR3 protein: ASSFVLVAGYSDEQF
V gene: TRBV21-1; J gene: TRBJ2-6; CDR3 protein: ASRRRTGQGDSGANVLT
V gene: TRBV3-1/TRBV3-2; J gene: TRBJ2-7; CDR3 protein: ASSPRGTGGYEQY
V gene: TRBV29-1; J gene: TRBJ2-7; CDR3 protein: SVEDRFGTEYEQY
V gene: TRBV7-9; J gene: TRBJ1-2; CDR3 protein: ASSRTGGRLNYGYT
V gene: TRBV28; J gene: TRBJ2-1; CDR3 protein: ASSLSGRANNEQF
V gene: TRBV18; J gene: TRBJ2-3; CDR3 protein: ASSPNRGPTDTQY
V gene: TRBV30; J gene: TRBJ1-2; CDR3 protein: AWTAQGYYGYT
V gene: TRBV9; J gene: TRBJ2-3; CDR3 protein: ASSGIRGANTDTQY
V gene: TRBV28; J gene: TRBJ2-1; CDR3 protein: ASTPPGLANEQF
V gene: TRBV6-1; J gene: TRBJ1-2; CDR3 protein: ASSEWGQGVYGYT
V gene: TRBV7-9; J gene: TRBJ2-7; CDR3 protein: ASSPALAGNGEQY
V gene: TRBV10-2; J gene: TRBJ2-2; CDR3 protein: ASRKDRSKTGELF